This T cell receptor beta chain was identified during a study of blood T cell repertoires in COVID-19. For the study at large: Collection of acute and convalescent COVID-19 samples took place in the United States, Italy and Spain.

TCRdb's copy holds only in-frame clones and misses some; the assay was immunoSEQ multiplex PCR. The sample carries more than 95,000 clones, about 70% recorded once. V was clipped by 5 bases and J by 2 bases; unmatched bases: 3. Per germline, CDR1 SGHTA and CDR2 FQGNSA. This CDR3 has 13 residues. This TCR came from a man at least 80 years old with COVID-19, enrolled during active disease. Sequenced sample: peripheral blood. V usage is TRBV7-2 and J usage is TRBJ2-7, with TRBD1 matching over 7 bases. This CDR3 reads CASSTDRAYEQYF. The CDR3 DNA reads TGTGCCAGCAGCACCGACAGGGCCTACGAGCAGTACTTC.